This T cell receptor beta chain was identified during a study of OX40 agonist ivuxolimab in advanced cancers. Study summary: Of the participants, about 40% had some prior anti-PD-1, anti-PD-L1 or anti-CTLA-4 therapy, which was allowed. Study-level points and caveats: Low clonal expansion, among the lowest seen, marked partial responders at 0.1-3.0 mg/kg.

Sequenced by immunoSEQ multiplex PCR; TCRdb stores in-frame clones only, minus some. The table lists some 43,000 clones, around 94% of them singletons. Germline-derived CDR1 and CDR2 are GTSNPN and SVGIG (reference sequence). This CDR3 region has 14 residues. V lost 3 bases and J 0 bases, leaving 8 bases between the germline ends. A note on this clone: Its cognate antigen is unknown.

Blood specimens came from baseline, cycle 4 day 1, and cycle 7 day 1. The V call is TRBV30, the J call TRBJ2-2, with D possibly TRBD2 on 5 matching bases. This sequence originates from an adult with an advanced solid tumor such as melanoma, head and neck, liver or kidney cancer. This specimen consisted of CD4+ or CD8+ T cells sorted from blood, obtained in a trial of the OX40 agonist ivuxolimab. CDR3 residues: CAWSVGANTGELFF. In DNA form, the CDR3 reads TGTGCCTGGAGCGTCGGGGCGAACACCGGGGAGCTGTTTTTT.